These T cell receptor beta chains were read from a single sample in a study of siplizumab effects on memory and regulatory T cells. Measured with immunoSEQ multiplex PCR; TCRdb has only the in-frame clones, and not every one. Of 95,000 to 100,000 clones detected, around 90% appear once; the ten largest clones hold 9.5% to 15%. Sequencing input: non-Treg CD4+ T cells sorted from blood. The receptors shown here come from a human donor in good health. Each CDR3 is given with its conserved first and last residue. D genes are given only for firm matches. Some rows have no size entry. The others give once, few or many, or a class for an expanded clone.

D: TRBD1; J: TRBJ2-5; V: TRBV2; size: -; DNA: TGTGCCAGCGGGGGACAGTTTAAAGAGACCCAGTACTTC; CDR3: CASGGQFKETQYF
D: TRBD2; J: TRBJ2-7; V: TRBV5-1; size: -; DNA: TGCGCCAGCAGCTTAAATCTAGCGGGAGTCAGCGAGCAGTACTTC; CDR3: CASSLNLAGVSEQYF
D: TRBD2; J: TRBJ2-7; V: TRBV27; size: -; DNA: TGTGCCAGCAGTTTATCGGGGAGCGGGAAGGGGCAGTACTTC; CDR3: CASSLSGSGKGQYF
D: -; J: TRBJ2-2; V: TRBV7-7; size: -; DNA: TGTGCTAGCAGTCTGAACACCGGGGAGCTGTTTTTT; CDR3: CASSLNTGELFF
D: TRBD2; J: TRBJ2-3; V: TRBV6-1; size: -; DNA: TGTGCCAGCCGCTATGGTGGCGGGAGGATAGATACGCAGTATTTT; CDR3: CASRYGGGRIDTQYF
D: -; J: TRBJ2-1; V: TRBV27; size: -; DNA: TGTGCCAGCACCCCAAGAGGGAGCTCTTACAATGAGCAGTTCTTC; CDR3: CASTPRGSSYNEQFF
D: -; J: TRBJ1-3; V: TRBV9; size: once; DNA: TGTGCCAGCACCCCTTCCATAGGGCTTGGAAACACCATATATTTT; CDR3: CASTPSIGLGNTIYF
D: -; J: TRBJ2-5; V: TRBV7-3; size: -; DNA: TGTGCCAGCAGCTTAACCGGGACGAGAGATGGGGCCCAGTACTTC; CDR3: CASSLTGTRDGAQYF
D: TRBD2; J: TRBJ2-2; V: TRBV7-9; size: -; DNA: TGTGCCAGCAGCTTAGCGGCGCTAGCGGGAGGAAGCGGGGAGCTGTTTTTT; CDR3: CASSLAALAGGSGELFF
D: -; J: TRBJ2-3; V: TRBV10-1; size: -; DNA: TGCGCCAGCAGTGAGGGGGGACGATCTCTCTCTGCGCAGTATTTT; CDR3: CASSEGGRSLSAQYF
D: TRBD2; J: TRBJ2-4; V: TRBV19; size: -; DNA: TGTGCCAGTAGTAGGACTAGCGGGAGGGCCGGGGTGCAGTACTTC; CDR3: CASSRTSGRAGVQYF
D: TRBD2; J: TRBJ2-2; V: TRBV28; size: -; DNA: TGTGCCAGCAGAAACAGCGGGAGTGTGGCCGGGGAGCTGTTTTTT; CDR3: CASRNSGSVAGELFF
D: TRBD1; J: TRBJ1-4; V: TRBV5-1; size: -; DNA: TGCGCCAGCAGCCTACAGGGGCCGGTTGAAAAACTGTTTTTT; CDR3: CASSLQGPVEKLFF
D: -; J: TRBJ2-1; V: TRBV19; size: once; DNA: TGTGCCAGTAGTATCGGGGAATTGGGGAATGAGCAGTTCTTC; CDR3: CASSIGELGNEQFF
D: TRBD2; J: TRBJ2-3; V: TRBV19; size: -; DNA: TGTGCCAGTAGTCCAACTAGCGGCACAGATACGCAGTATTTT; CDR3: CASSPTSGTDTQYF
D: TRBD1; J: TRBJ2-2; V: TRBV28; size: -; DNA: TGTGCCAGCAGTTTATGGGCAGGACAGGGGGGCACCGGGGAGCTGTTTTTT; CDR3: CASSLWAGQGGTGELFF
D: -; J: TRBJ2-2; V: TRBV7-9; size: -; DNA: TGTGCCAGCAGCTTACGGGGACAGAACACCGGGGAGCTGTTTTTT; CDR3: CASSLRGQNTGELFF
D: -; J: TRBJ2-4; V: TRBV14; size: -; DNA: TGTGCCAGCAGCACCGGGCATGTCAAAAACATTCAGTACTTC; CDR3: CASSTGHVKNIQYF
D: -; J: TRBJ1-2; V: TRBV5-5; size: -; DNA: TGTGCCAGCAGCTCCGCGGGAGCTAACTATGGCTACACCTTC; CDR3: CASSSAGANYGYTF
D: -; J: TRBJ2-5; V: TRBV7-2; size: -; DNA: TGTGCCAGCAGCTCTAGGAACGGAGAGACCCAGTACTTC; CDR3: CASSSRNGETQYF
D: -; J: TRBJ1-3; V: TRBV4-2; size: -; DNA: TGTGCCAGCAGCCAAGATCAGGGCGGCTCTGGAAACACCATATATTTT; CDR3: CASSQDQGGSGNTIYF
D: TRBD2; J: TRBJ2-3; V: TRBV11-1; size: -; DNA: TGTGCCAGCAGCCAGAGGTTAGCGGGAGACACAGATACGCAGTATTTT; CDR3: CASSQRLAGDTDTQYF
D: TRBD1; J: TRBJ1-3; V: TRBV19; size: -; DNA: TGTGCCAGTATCCCCCGGGACAGGCCCCAGGAGACCATATATTTT; CDR3: CASIPRDRPQETIYF
D: -; J: TRBJ1-1; V: TRBV10-3; size: -; DNA: TGTGCCATCAGTACCAATGCGGCGAACACTGAAGCTTTCTTT; CDR3: CAISTNAANTEAFF
D: -; J: TRBJ1-2; V: TRBV9; size: once; DNA: TGTGCCAGCAGCGAGGGCCCGGTCCCCTATGGCTACACCTTC; CDR3: CASSEGPVPYGYTF
D: TRBD1; J: TRBJ2-7; V: TRBV27; size: -; DNA: TGTGCCAGCAGTCCCAAGCCCCGGGACAGGCGATCCTACGAGCAGTACTTC; CDR3: CASSPKPRDRRSYEQYF
D: -; J: TRBJ1-1; V: TRBV7-9; size: -; DNA: TGTGCCAGCAGCCCTAACTGGGGGGTTCCTGAAGCTTTCTTT; CDR3: CASSPNWGVPEAFF
D: TRBD1; J: TRBJ1-5; V: TRBV9; size: -; DNA: TGTGCCAGCAGCACTACAGGGGGGTCTCAGCCCCAGCATTTT; CDR3: CASSTTGGSQPQHF
D: -; J: TRBJ1-3; V: TRBV9; size: -; DNA: TGTGCCAGCAGCTCTAAGGGCGACAGCACCCAAAGGCGCGGAAACACCATATATTTT; CDR3: CASSSKGDSTQRRGNTIYF
D: -; J: TRBJ2-7; V: TRBV4-1; size: -; DNA: TGCGCCAGCAGCCGAGAAGCGGGCCCATCCTACGAGCAGTACTTC; CDR3: CASSREAGPSYEQYF
D: TRBD1; J: TRBJ1-2; V: TRBV2; size: -; DNA: TGTGCCAGCAGGGCCGGGACAGGGAGTGGCTATGGCTACACCTTC; CDR3: CASRAGTGSGYGYTF
D: -; J: TRBJ2-5; V: TRBV7-2; size: -; DNA: TGTGCCAGCAGCTTCACCCGGGACAAAGAGACCCAGTACTTC; CDR3: CASSFTRDKETQYF
D: -; J: TRBJ2-1; V: TRBV6-5; size: -; DNA: TGTGCCAGCAGTTACGACTGGGGTGAGCAGTTCTTC; CDR3: CASSYDWGEQFF
D: -; J: TRBJ2-1; V: TRBV2; size: -; DNA: TGTGCCAGCCTCCCTAGCGTATCCTACAATGAGCAGTTCTTC; CDR3: CASLPSVSYNEQFF
D: TRBD1; J: TRBJ1-6; V: TRBV6-1; size: -; DNA: TGTGCCAGCAGTCCTAAAGGGACAGGTTATTCACCCCTCCACTTT; CDR3: CASSPKGTGYSPLHF
D: -; J: TRBJ2-7; V: TRBV14; size: -; DNA: TGTGCCAGCAGCCGGACAGTTGGATCCTCCTACGAGCAGTACTTC; CDR3: CASSRTVGSSYEQYF
D: -; J: TRBJ2-1; V: TRBV2; size: -; DNA: TGTGCCAGCAGTCGAGTGGGGGTGACGGGTTACAATGAGCAGTTCTTC; CDR3: CASSRVGVTGYNEQFF
D: -; J: TRBJ1-2; V: TRBV9; size: -; DNA: TGTGCCAGCAGCGCGCGAAATGGCTACACCTTC; CDR3: CASSARNGYTF
D: -; J: TRBJ2-5; V: TRBV12-5; size: -; DNA: TGTGCTAGTGGCCCTGGGGCTAGCGTGGGAGTGGCAGAGACCCAGTACTTC; CDR3: CASGPGASVGVAETQYF
D: -; J: TRBJ2-6; V: TRBV28; size: -; DNA: TGTGCCAGCAGTTTTGAGGGGAGGCGTGGGGCCAACGTCCTGACTTTC; CDR3: CASSFEGRRGANVLTF
D: TRBD1; J: TRBJ1-2; V: TRBV7-2; size: -; DNA: TGTGCCAGCAGCTCGACAGGGGGTACCTATGGCTACACCTTC; CDR3: CASSSTGGTYGYTF
D: -; J: TRBJ2-7; V: TRBV29-1; size: -; DNA: TGCAGCGTTGTGCTCCACTACTACGAGCAGTACTTC; CDR3: CSVVLHYYEQYF
D: -; J: TRBJ2-1; V: TRBV28; size: -; DNA: TGTGCCAGCACGCGAGGATCAGACAATGAGCAGTTCTTC; CDR3: CASTRGSDNEQFF
D: TRBD2; J: TRBJ2-1; V: TRBV4-3; size: -; DNA: TGCGCCAGCAGCCAAGATCGGACCTTATGGGGCGGGAGGAGAGTTGAGAATGAGCAGTTCTTC; CDR3: CASSQDRTLWGGRRVENEQFF
D: -; J: TRBJ2-3; V: TRBV5-1; size: once; DNA: TGCGCCAGCAGCCCCCCCCTAAACAGTGCAGATACGCAGTATTTT; CDR3: CASSPPLNSADTQYF
D: -; J: TRBJ1-5; V: TRBV6-6; size: -; DNA: TGTGCCAGCAGCCGCGACAGGCTCCATCAGCCCCAGCATTTT; CDR3: CASSRDRLHQPQHF
D: TRBD1; J: TRBJ2-7; V: TRBV7-2; size: -; DNA: TGTGCCAGCAGCTTAGCGCGAGGGACAGGGCGCACCTACGAGCAGTACTTC; CDR3: CASSLARGTGRTYEQYF
D: -; J: TRBJ2-7; V: TRBV2; size: -; DNA: TGTGCCAGCAGTTCCCAGGGCCTCTCCTACGAGCAGTACTTC; CDR3: CASSSQGLSYEQYF
D: -; J: TRBJ1-2; V: TRBV5-1; size: -; DNA: TGCGCCAGCAGCGCATATGGGGGTAACTATGGCTACACCTTC; CDR3: CASSAYGGNYGYTF
D: -; J: TRBJ2-5; V: TRBV7-9; size: -; DNA: TGTGCCAGCAGCTTACACGGACAGTTACAAGAGACCCAGTACTTC; CDR3: CASSLHGQLQETQYF
D: TRBD1; J: TRBJ1-4; V: TRBV19; size: -; DNA: TGTGCCAGTAGTACCTTACAGGGGTTAAAGGAAAAACTGTTTTTT; CDR3: CASSTLQGLKEKLFF
D: -; J: TRBJ2-2; V: TRBV7-3; size: -; DNA: TGTGCCAGCAGCTGGGGGAACACCGGGGAGCTGTTTTTT; CDR3: CASSWGNTGELFF
D: -; J: TRBJ1-5; V: TRBV12-5; size: once; DNA: TGTGCTAGTGGTTCCCCAGGGTATAGCAATCAGCCCCAGCATTTT; CDR3: CASGSPGYSNQPQHF
D: TRBD2; J: TRBJ2-1; V: TRBV7-9; size: -; DNA: TGTGCCAGCACCCTTAGGGCTAGCGGGAGGGTTACCTACAATGAGCAGTTCTTC; CDR3: CASTLRASGRVTYNEQFF
D: -; J: TRBJ2-5; V: TRBV6-1; size: -; DNA: TGTGCCAGCAGTGAGGGCGCAGCCAACCGAAACTTC; CDR3: CASSEGAANRNF
D: -; J: TRBJ2-5; V: TRBV4-1; size: -; DNA: TGCGCCAGCAGCCAAAGTAGACAGCGCACAGTTGGGGAGACCCAGTACTTC; CDR3: CASSQSRQRTVGETQYF
D: -; J: TRBJ1-2; V: TRBV2; size: -; DNA: TGTGCCAGCAACCAAGACGGAATCTATGGCTACACCTTC; CDR3: CASNQDGIYGYTF